The sequence of this T cell receptor beta chain was determined in a study of cytomegalovirus exposure and HLA in healthy donors. Study-wide context: There were fewer than 500 genotyped donors. Of these, roughly 80% fell in the genetic ancestry cluster associated with self-reported Caucasian donors. General study results and limits: Confirmation in vitro established that a few CMV-associated chains were specific for CMV antigens. In a later analysis, compared with equally common non-associated chains, HLA-associated beta chains were more expanded. Cytomegalovirus-associated TCR beta chains were listed, numbering 150 to 200.

A note on this clone: Antigen: not known.

The PCR ran on 60 Vbeta and 13 Jbeta primers. Some clones are missing from TCRdb's copy, which holds only in-frame ones; the method was immunoSEQ multiplex PCR. The specimen's table records 100,000 to 150,000 clones. The germline V gene encodes CDR1 SGHTA and CDR2 FQGNSA. Trimming took off 3 bases at V and 7 bases at J, with 6 bases between the two ends. The CDR3 is made up of 11 amino acids. Sequencing was done on a sample of PBMCs. The clonotype was recovered from a middle-aged man in good health and CMV-seronegative. This chain links TRBV7-2 with TRBJ1-2, with D maybe TRBD1 (5 bases). The CDR3 sequence: CASSLGGGYTF. In DNA, the CDR3 is TGTGCCAGCAGCTTGGGGGGTGGCTACACCTTC. Full variable domain (rest looked up from reference TRBV7-2 and TRBJ1-2): GAGVSQSPSNKVTEKGKDVELRCDPISGHTALYWYRQSLGQGLEFLIYFQGNSAPDKSGLPSDRFSAERTGGSVSTLTIQRTQQEDSAVYLCASSLGGGYTFGSGTRLTVV.